Following are 15 T cell receptor beta chains from one sample sequenced in a study of cytomegalovirus exposure and HLA in healthy donors. The study ran its PCR with 60 Vbeta and 13 Jbeta primers. Sequenced by immunoSEQ multiplex PCR; TCRdb stores in-frame clones only, minus some. This sample lists 130,000 to 150,000 clones; its ten largest clones have approximately 2.6%. What was sequenced was PBMCs. Every receptor here comes from a man aged 40-50 years in good health and CMV-seronegative.

This sequence joins TRBV28 and TRBJ2-7; 8 bases align to TRBD1. The CDR3 has 14 amino acids. J lost 2 bases, V lost 4 bases, and 4 bases had no gene match. Germline lookup yields CDR1 MDHEN and CDR2 SYDVKM. CDR3 nucleotides: TGTGCCAGCAGTTCCGGACAGGGTACCTACGAGCAGTACTTC. Translating it yields CASSSGQGTYEQYF.

This chain uses TRBV13 with TRBJ1-1; possibly TRBD1 for D (6 bases). The CDR3 length is 17 residues. The V and J ends lost 2 bases and 3 bases respectively, with 19 bases between them. Germline assignment: CDR1 PRHDT and CDR2 FYEKMQ (reference sequence). CDR3 in DNA: TGTGCCAGCAGCTTAAGCGGACAGTCCAGAGGGTACACTGAAGCTTTCTTT. As protein: CASSLSGQSRGYTEAFF.

The chain links TRBV6-1 to TRBJ1-1, with D unclear. The CDR3 runs 14 residues. V was clipped by 0 bases and J by 6 bases, with 11 bases between them. Germline assignment: CDR1 MNHNS and CDR2 SASEGT. Here the CDR3 reads CASSEAYRESEAFF. CDR3 nucleotide sequence: TGTGCCAGCAGTGAAGCATACCGAGAATCTGAAGCTTTCTTT.

The chain recombines TRBV18 with TRBJ2-2; perhaps TRBD1 as D (5 bases). Germline V gene lookup returns CDR1 KGHSH and CDR2 LQKENI. V shed 3 bases and J shed 0 bases, with 5 bases lying between them. This CDR3 spans 14 amino acids. The CDR3 reads CASSPTANTGELFF. CDR3 bases: TGTGCCAGCTCACCGACAGCGAACACCGGGGAGCTGTTTTTT.

Concerning this clone: Other DNA sequences in the sample encode the same CDR3. CDR3: CASSLQGDYGYTF. CDR3 nucleotides: TGTGCCAGCAGTTTGCAGGGCGACTATGGCTACACCTTC. V usage is TRBV28 and J usage is TRBJ1-2, with a weak D call TRBD1 (5 bases). V lost 3 bases to trimming and J lost 3 bases, with 8 bases between them. The CDR3 is made up of 13 amino acids. Germline V gives CDR1 MDHEN, CDR2 SYDVKM.

The chain is built from TRBV7-9 and TRBJ2-1; a possible D gene is TRBD1 (6 bases). The CDR3 totals 16 residues. Per germline, CDR1 SEHNR and CDR2 FQNEAQ (reference sequence). Deletions cut 5 bases from V and 0 bases from J, with 14 bases between. CDR3 in amino acids: CASSLPYRASYNEQFF. CDR3 DNA sequence: TGTGCCAGCAGCCTACCGTACAGGGCCTCCTACAATGAGCAGTTCTTC. The full variable domain, in which reference TRBV7-9 and TRBJ2-1 provide the parts outside the CDR3, is DTGVSQNPRHKITKRGQNVTFRCDPISEHNRLYWYRQTLGQGPEFLTYFQNEAQLEKSRLLSDRFSAERPKGSFSTLEIQRTEQGDSAMYLCASSLPYRASYNEQFFGPGTRLTVL.

The chain joins TRBV6-5 to TRBJ1-2, with D perhaps matching TRBD1 (5 bases). Germline loops: CDR1 MNHEY, CDR2 SVGAGI. The CDR3 has 13 residues. V lost 5 bases and J 8 bases, leaving 15 bases between the germline ends. CDR3 sequence (DNA): TGTGCCAGCAGTGCCGGGACGGCGGGGGGCTACACCTTC. Protein: CASSAGTAGGYTF.

DNA for the CDR3: TGTGCCAGCAGCGTAGGAGGGGGCGAAGGGGTTAATGAAAAACTGTTTTTT. It encodes CASSVGGGEGVNEKLFF. This rearrangement joins TRBV9 to TRBJ1-4; TRBD1 matches 7 bases. With V trimmed by 0 bases and J by 4 bases, 9 bases remained unmatched. Looked up from germline, CDR1 is SGDLS and CDR2 is YYNGEE. The CDR3 is made up of 17 amino acids.

The V gene is TRBV9, the J gene TRBJ1-2; 7 bases line up with TRBD1. Germline CDR1 is SGDLS and CDR2 is YYNGEE. The CDR3 contains 16 residues. Losses at the gene ends were 1 base for V and 6 bases for J; bases not matched to a gene: 12. Here the CDR3 reads CASSVSPSRQGDGYTF. CDR3 DNA sequence: TGTGCCAGCAGCGTATCCCCCTCTCGACAGGGCGATGGCTACACCTTC.

The gene calls are TRBV28 and TRBJ1-4, with 9 bases lining up with TRBD1. Losses at the gene ends were 2 bases for V and 4 bases for J; bases not matched to a gene: 2. The CDR3 totals 15 residues. The germline CDR1 and CDR2 sequences are MDHEN and SYDVKM. The CDR3 reads CASSLGGQGNEKLFF. The CDR3 DNA reads as TGTGCCAGCAGTTTAGGGGGACAGGGTAATGAAAAACTGTTTTTT.

On this clone: Distinct nucleotide sequences in the sample also encode this CDR3. V usage is TRBV5-1 and J usage is TRBJ2-5; 10 bases align to TRBD1. V lost 3 bases and J lost 5; bases outside the gene matches: 1. The CDR3 is 13 residues long. Germline CDR1 and CDR2: SGHRS and YFSETQ. CDR3 bases: TGCGCCAGCAGCTCGGGACAGGGGGAGACCCAGTACTTC. It yields the protein CASSSGQGETQYF. Using reference TRBV5-1 and TRBJ2-5 for the parts outside the CDR3, the full variable domain is KAGVTQTPRYLIKTRGQQVTLSCSPISGHRSVSWYQQTPGQGLQFLFEYFSETQRNKGNFPGRFSGRQFSNSRSEMNVSTLELGDSALYLCASSSGQGETQYFGPGTRLLVL.

V gene TRBV2 combines with J gene TRBJ1-6; a possible D gene is TRBD1 (6 bases). Trimming took 9 bases from V and 3 from J, leaving 9 bases between them. This CDR3 has 13 amino acids. Germline CDR1 SNHLY, CDR2 FYNNEI. The chain's CDR3 is CASGQSYNSPLHF. DNA of the CDR3: TGTGCCAGTGGACAGAGCTATAATTCACCCCTCCACTTT.

A word on this clone: The same CDR3 can be traced to other DNA sequences in this sample. The J gene is TRBJ2-5, the V gene TRBV5-1, with D perhaps matching TRBD1 (6 bases). The CDR3 runs 13 residues. Germline V gene lookup returns CDR1 SGHRS and CDR2 YFSETQ. Trimming cost V 2 bases and J 3 bases, with 8 bases left between them. CDR3 nucleotides: TGCGCCAGCAGCTTTGCAGGGGAAGAGACCCAGTACTTC. Residues: CASSFAGEETQYF.

The chain is built from TRBV5-1 and TRBJ2-7, with D maybe TRBD1 (5 bases). The V gene's germline CDR1 is SGHRS and CDR2 YFSETQ. Between the trimmed V and J ends, which lost 4 bases and 0 bases, there was a span of 14 bases. CDR3 length equals 15 residues. CDR3 DNA: TGCGCCAGCAGCCCTGGACATGGTAGCTCCTACGAGCAGTACTTC. Amino acid sequence: CASSPGHGSSYEQYF.

This chain joins TRBV27 and TRBJ1-2; 9 bases are shared with TRBD1. Unmatched junction bases numbered 2, after V lost 5 bases and J lost 7 bases. This CDR3 has 12 amino acids. The germline gives CDR1 MNHEY, CDR2 SMNVEV (reference sequence). The CDR3 sequence: CASSGDRAGYTF. CDR3 coding DNA: TGTGCCAGCAGTGGGGACAGGGCTGGCTACACCTTC.